This is a list of T cell receptor beta chains from one sample in a study of blood T cells in healthy people across ages. TCRdb re-derived calls from the 5' RACE reads in MiXCR, one entry per CDR3 protein. The data hold about 830,000 distinct CDR3 sequences, with about 62% observed a single time. Sequences were obtained from blood. These receptors all come from a man aged 25-40 years in good health. Each CDR3 is given with its conserved first and last residue. A D gene is named only where the DNA matches it firmly. For some rows the clone size is stated as once, few or many, or as a class when expanded; others skip it.

d_call: -; j_call: TRBJ2-5; clone_size: -; v_call: TRBV11-2; cdr3_aa: CASSENVRTQYF; cdr3_nt: TGTGCCAGCAGTGAAAACGTAAGGACCCAGTACTTC
d_call: TRBD2; j_call: TRBJ2-7; clone_size: once; v_call: TRBV15; cdr3_aa: CATSRDVAGGRGNEQYF; cdr3_nt: TGTGCCACCAGCAGAGACGTAGCGGGGGGCCGGGGCAACGAGCAGTACTTC
d_call: TRBD1; j_call: TRBJ2-4; clone_size: few; v_call: TRBV10-2; cdr3_aa: CASSDPDGQGNIQYF; cdr3_nt: TGCGCCAGCAGTGATCCCGATGGACAGGGAAACATTCAGTACTTC
d_call: -; j_call: TRBJ2-1; clone_size: -; v_call: TRBV7-2; cdr3_aa: CASSAWTGEQFF; cdr3_nt: TGTGCCAGCAGCGCGTGGACCGGTGAGCAGTTCTTC
d_call: -; j_call: TRBJ1-1; clone_size: -; v_call: TRBV29-1; cdr3_aa: CSHLGGMNTEAFF; cdr3_nt: TGCAGCCATCTAGGAGGGATGAACACTGAAGCTTTCTTT
d_call: -; j_call: TRBJ2-1; clone_size: -; v_call: TRBV6-6; cdr3_aa: CASSLGQGWSDEQFF; cdr3_nt: TGTGCCAGCAGTTTGGGGCAGGGGTGGAGCGATGAGCAGTTCTTC
d_call: TRBD2; j_call: TRBJ2-3; clone_size: -; v_call: TRBV7-2; cdr3_aa: CATTYSGASADTQYF; cdr3_nt: TGTGCCACCACATATAGCGGGGCTAGCGCAGATACGCAGTATTTT
d_call: -; j_call: TRBJ1-1; clone_size: -; v_call: TRBV30; cdr3_aa: CAGRPLQGSTEAFF; cdr3_nt: TGTGCCGGGAGGCCCCTCCAGGGTTCGACTGAAGCTTTCTTT
d_call: TRBD2; j_call: TRBJ2-1; clone_size: -; v_call: TRBV9; cdr3_aa: CASSISGGNNEQFF; cdr3_nt: TGTGCCAGCAGCATAAGCGGGGGGAACAATGAGCAGTTCTTC
d_call: -; j_call: TRBJ2-1; clone_size: -; v_call: TRBV21-1; cdr3_aa: CASSNGQVHNEQFF; cdr3_nt: TGTGCCAGCAGCAACGGTCAGGTCCACAATGAGCAGTTCTTC
d_call: -; j_call: TRBJ2-1; clone_size: -; v_call: TRBV4-2; cdr3_aa: CASSQDWDRQFF; cdr3_nt: TGTGCCAGCAGCCAAGATTGGGATAGGCAGTTCTTC
d_call: TRBD1; j_call: TRBJ1-4; clone_size: -; v_call: TRBV15; cdr3_aa: CATSRRGGGGEKLFF; cdr3_nt: TGTGCCACCAGCAGAAGAGGGGGCGGGGGGGAAAAACTGTTTTTT
d_call: TRBD1; j_call: TRBJ2-1; clone_size: -; v_call: TRBV6-6; cdr3_aa: CASSYAGTAYNEQFF; cdr3_nt: TGTGCCAGCAGTTATGCCGGGACAGCCTACAATGAGCAGTTCTTC
d_call: TRBD1; j_call: TRBJ2-5; clone_size: once; v_call: TRBV28; cdr3_aa: CASSLSGTGEETQYF; cdr3_nt: TGTGCCAGCAGTTTATCCGGGACAGGGGAAGAGACCCAGTACTTC
d_call: -; j_call: TRBJ2-7; clone_size: -; v_call: TRBV7-3; cdr3_aa: CASSPQGGGAEQYF; cdr3_nt: TGTGCCAGCAGCCCTCAAGGGGGGGGAGCCGAGCAGTACTTC
d_call: TRBD2; j_call: TRBJ2-4; clone_size: -; v_call: TRBV27; cdr3_aa: CASSPLAGGPSKNIQYF; cdr3_nt: TGTGCCAGCAGTCCGCTAGCGGGGGGGCCGAGCAAAAACATTCAGTACTTC
d_call: -; j_call: TRBJ1-6; clone_size: few; v_call: TRBV5-1; cdr3_aa: CASSPMGDLNSPLHF; cdr3_nt: TGCGCCAGCAGCCCGATGGGGGACCTCAATTCACCCCTCCACTTT
d_call: -; j_call: TRBJ1-2; clone_size: -; v_call: TRBV7-9; cdr3_aa: CASSYGTGTFGYTF; cdr3_nt: TGTGCCAGCAGCTACGGGACGGGGACCTTTGGCTACACCTTC
d_call: TRBD1; j_call: TRBJ2-7; clone_size: -; v_call: TRBV4-3; cdr3_aa: CASSQVQGAGEQYF; cdr3_nt: TGCGCCAGCAGCCAAGTACAGGGGGCGGGTGAGCAGTACTTC
d_call: -; j_call: TRBJ1-1; clone_size: -; v_call: TRBV7-2; cdr3_aa: CASSFQRVAESFF; cdr3_nt: TGTGCCAGCAGCTTCCAGAGGGTGGCTGAATCTTTCTTT
d_call: TRBD1; j_call: TRBJ2-7; clone_size: -; v_call: TRBV7-9; cdr3_aa: CASSLATLEGAVNEQYF; cdr3_nt: TGTGCCAGCAGCTTAGCAACCCTAGAGGGGGCGGTAAACGAGCAGTACTTC
d_call: TRBD1; j_call: TRBJ2-1; clone_size: few; v_call: TRBV12-3/TRBV12-4; cdr3_aa: CASSPTPGGAYNEQFF; cdr3_nt: TGTGCCAGCAGTCCTACCCCAGGGGGCGCGTACAATGAGCAGTTCTTC
d_call: -; j_call: TRBJ2-3; clone_size: -; v_call: TRBV9; cdr3_aa: CASSVQDGDTQYF; cdr3_nt: TGTGCCAGCAGCGTACAGGACGGAGATACGCAGTATTTT
d_call: -; j_call: TRBJ1-1; clone_size: few; v_call: TRBV6-2/TRBV6-3; cdr3_aa: CASSYSWVEGTEAFF; cdr3_nt: TGTGCCAGCAGTTACTCGTGGGTGGAAGGTACTGAAGCTTTCTTT
d_call: TRBD2; j_call: TRBJ2-7; clone_size: -; v_call: TRBV7-2; cdr3_aa: CASSLGGGRGTYEQYF; cdr3_nt: TGTGCCAGCAGCTTAGGAGGAGGGAGGGGTACCTACGAGCAGTACTTC
d_call: -; j_call: TRBJ2-6; clone_size: -; v_call: TRBV19; cdr3_aa: CASSPTQVGANVLTF; cdr3_nt: TGTGCCAGTAGTCCCACCCAGGTTGGGGCCAACGTCCTGACTTTC
d_call: TRBD2; j_call: TRBJ2-1; clone_size: -; v_call: TRBV27; cdr3_aa: CASSFPGGLGEQFF; cdr3_nt: TGTGCCAGCAGTTTCCCGGGGGGGCTTGGTGAGCAGTTCTTC
d_call: -; j_call: TRBJ2-7; clone_size: -; v_call: TRBV28; cdr3_aa: CASSLPGTRWYEQYF; cdr3_nt: TGTGCCAGCAGTTTACCAGGGACGCGGTGGTACGAGCAGTACTTC
d_call: TRBD2; j_call: TRBJ2-5; clone_size: -; v_call: TRBV3-1; cdr3_aa: CASSQVSGAAETQYF; cdr3_nt: TGTGCCAGCAGCCAAGTTAGCGGGGCGGCGGAGACCCAGTACTTC
d_call: -; j_call: TRBJ2-3; clone_size: -; v_call: TRBV12-3/TRBV12-4; cdr3_aa: CASSQVGDPQYF; cdr3_nt: TGTGCCAGCAGCCAGGTAGGGGACCCGCAGTATTTT
d_call: -; j_call: TRBJ2-7; clone_size: -; v_call: TRBV12-3/TRBV12-4; cdr3_aa: CASTYSDGVYEQYF; cdr3_nt: TGTGCCAGCACCTATTCCGACGGGGTCTACGAGCAGTACTTC
d_call: -; j_call: TRBJ2-7; clone_size: -; v_call: TRBV27; cdr3_aa: CASSLVGPPYEQYF; cdr3_nt: TGTGCCAGCAGTTTAGTGGGACCACCGTACGAGCAGTACTTC